This entry is about one TCR beta chain. What it binds is unknown. The sample, about 10 milliliters of peripheral blood, was drawn from each donor. This entry belongs to a study of blood T cells in healthy people across ages. Study at large: About one barcoded beta molecule per two T cells was the capture yield of template switching. The study, taken as a whole, reports: The fall in TCR beta diversity per million T cells was roughly linear with age.

Sample-barcoded 5' priming and a J-beta primer mix drove a second PCR of roughly 6 to 12 cycles. TCRdb recomputed calls from the 5' RACE reads with MiXCR, one row per CDR3 protein. Found here are around 750,000 distinct CDR3 sequences, 50% to 65% of them singletons; the top ten hold around 40%. The TCR sequence derives from an elderly man in good health. The sequencing sample was made of blood.

The CDR3 DNA follows: TGTGCCAGCAGTCCCATGTTTACGGCAGGGGGACTCTACGAGCAGTACTTC. Its protein product is CASSPMFTAGGLYEQYF. The chain recombines TRBV28 with TRBJ2-7; TRBD1 is a possible D gene (7 bases). The CDR3 is 17 amino acids. CDR1 MDHEN and CDR2 SYDVKM come from the germline V gene. V was pared by 5 bases and J by 3 bases, with 23 bases between.